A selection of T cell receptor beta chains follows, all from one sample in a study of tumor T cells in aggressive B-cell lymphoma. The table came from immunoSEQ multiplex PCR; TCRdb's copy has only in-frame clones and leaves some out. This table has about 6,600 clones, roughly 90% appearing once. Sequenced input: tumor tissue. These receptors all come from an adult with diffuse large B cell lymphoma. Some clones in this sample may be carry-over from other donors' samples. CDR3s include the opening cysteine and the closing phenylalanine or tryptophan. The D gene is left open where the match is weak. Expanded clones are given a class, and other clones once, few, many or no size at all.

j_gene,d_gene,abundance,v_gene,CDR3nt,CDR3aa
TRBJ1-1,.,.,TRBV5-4,TGTGCCAGCAGCTTGGGGAATGCGGGTTGGACTGAAGCTTTCTTT,CASSLGNAGWTEAFF
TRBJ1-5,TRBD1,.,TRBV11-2,TGTGCCAGCAGTTACAGGGGGCTTGGTCAGCCCCAGCATTTT,CASSYRGLGQPQHF
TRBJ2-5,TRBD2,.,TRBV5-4,TGTGCCAGCAGCTTCGGGACTATCTTCTCCGGGGATCAAGAGACCCAGTACTTC,CASSFGTIFSGDQETQYF
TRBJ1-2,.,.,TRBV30,TGTGCCTGGAGTCGCCAGTCCTATGGCTACACCTTC,CAWSRQSYGYTF
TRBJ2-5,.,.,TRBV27,TGTGCCAGCAGTTTTGGAGGCGGGGAGACCCAGTACTTC,CASSFGGGETQYF
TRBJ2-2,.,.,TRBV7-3,TGTGCCAGCAGCCCGGCGGGAAGTAACACCGGGGAGCTGTTTTTT,CASSPAGSNTGELFF
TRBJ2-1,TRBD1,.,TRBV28,TGTGCCAGCAGCTCAGGGGGCTTGGATGAGCAGTTCTTC,CASSSGGLDEQFF
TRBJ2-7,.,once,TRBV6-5,TGTGCCAGCAGTTACTCAGTTAGCGGAACCTACGAGCAGTACTTC,CASSYSVSGTYEQYF
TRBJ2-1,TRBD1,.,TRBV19,TGTGCCAGTAGTGCGCTTTCGGGACAGGGATCCAATGAGCAGTTCTTC,CASSALSGQGSNEQFF
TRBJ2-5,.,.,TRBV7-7,TGTGCCCCCTCTCGGGGGTTTGGAGAGACCCAGTACTTC,CAPSRGFGETQYF
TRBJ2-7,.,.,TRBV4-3,TGCGCCAGCAGCCAAGATTTCAGCGGCACTTTCTCCTACGAGCAGTACTTC,CASSQDFSGTFSYEQYF
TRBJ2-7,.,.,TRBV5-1,TGCGCCAGCAGCACCCGGACAGAGTCCTACGAGCAGTACTTC,CASSTRTESYEQYF
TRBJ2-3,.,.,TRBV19,TGTGCCAGTAGTAATGACAGGTTGGATACGCAGTATTTT,CASSNDRLDTQYF
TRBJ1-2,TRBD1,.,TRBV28,TGTGCCAGCAGTTTATACAGGGGGCAGCTTGAGGATGGCTACACCTTC,CASSLYRGQLEDGYTF
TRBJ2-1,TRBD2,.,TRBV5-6,TGTGCCAGCAGCCCCTCCACGGGGGGGGGCTATGAGCAGTTCTTC,CASSPSTGGGYEQFF
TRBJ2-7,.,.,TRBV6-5,TGTGCCAGCAGTTCCCTCACAGGGCCCCCCTACGAGCAGTACTTT,CASSSLTGPPYEQYF
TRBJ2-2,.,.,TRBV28,TGTGCCAGCAGTTCACCGAGGAGGGATGTCGGGGAGCTGTTTTTT,CASSSPRRDVGELFF
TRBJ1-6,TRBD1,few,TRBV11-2,TGTGCCAGCAGCTTAGGGGACAGCAATTCACCCCTCCACTTT,CASSLGDSNSPLHF
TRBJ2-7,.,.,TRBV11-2,TGTGCCAGCAGCTTAGTATGGGGGGAACCCTACGAGCAGTACTTC,CASSLVWGEPYEQYF
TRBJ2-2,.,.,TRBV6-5,TGTGCCAGCAGTTACCGGGACACAAACACCGGGGAGCTGTTTTTT,CASSYRDTNTGELFF
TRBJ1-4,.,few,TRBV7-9,TGTGCCAGCAGCTTCCCTTCAGGACTTCGGGATGAAAAACTGTTTTTT,CASSFPSGLRDEKLFF
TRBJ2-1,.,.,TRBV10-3,TGTGCCGTGGGGGGGGCGGCCAATGAGCAGTTCTTC,CAVGGAANEQFF
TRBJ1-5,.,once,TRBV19,TGTGCCAGTAGTATCCGGGGGATTAAGCAGCCCCAGCATTTT,CASSIRGIKQPQHF
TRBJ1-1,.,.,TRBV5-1,TGCGCCAGCAGCTTGGCCGGGACACGAGAAGCTTTCTTT,CASSLAGTREAFF
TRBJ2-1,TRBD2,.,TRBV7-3,TGTGCCAGCAGCTCCTCCGGGACTAGCGGGAGGTCTGAGCAGTTCTTC,CASSSSGTSGRSEQFF
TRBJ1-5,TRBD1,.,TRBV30,TGTGCCTGGAGAACCACAGGGGGCCATAGCAATCAGCCCCAGCATTTT,CAWRTTGGHSNQPQHF
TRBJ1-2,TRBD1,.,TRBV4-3,TGCGCCAGCAGCTCTGACAGGGGAGCCTATGGCTACACCTTC,CASSSDRGAYGYTF
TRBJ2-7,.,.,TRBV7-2,TGTGCCAGCAGCTTAAGTGGGAGCGTCAACGAGCAGTACTTC,CASSLSGSVNEQYF
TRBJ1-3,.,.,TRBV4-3,TGCGCCAGCAGCCAAGTAGCGAACTCTGGAAACACCATATATTTT,CASSQVANSGNTIYF
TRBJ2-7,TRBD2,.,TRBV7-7,TGTGCTAGCAGCTTAGAGCCTAGCGGGAGCTACGAGCAGTACTTC,CASSLEPSGSYEQYF
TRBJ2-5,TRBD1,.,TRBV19,TGTGCCAGTGGCCAACCCGGGCCAGGGGGCTTAGAGACCCAGTACTTC,CASGQPGPGGLETQYF
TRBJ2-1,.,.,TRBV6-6,TGTGCCAGCAGTTACCACGGTGGAGGCAATGAGCAGTTCTTC,CASSYHGGGNEQFF
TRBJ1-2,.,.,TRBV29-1,TGCAGCGTTGAAGATCTCGGCCAGGCCCCTTATGGCTACACCTTC,CSVEDLGQAPYGYTF
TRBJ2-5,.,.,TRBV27,TGTGCCAGCAGCCGTGCAGGGGAGACCCAGTACTTC,CASSRAGETQYF
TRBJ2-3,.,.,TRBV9,TGTGCCAGCAGCGCCCAGGGAGGCCGCGATACGCAGTATTTT,CASSAQGGRDTQYF
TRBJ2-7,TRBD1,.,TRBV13,TGTGCCAGCAGGTCAGGACAGGGGGCGAGGGAGCAGTACTTC,CASRSGQGAREQYF
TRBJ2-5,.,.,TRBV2,TGTGCCAGCAAGACTAGTGGACAAGAGACCCAGTACTTC,CASKTSGQETQYF
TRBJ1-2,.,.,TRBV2,TGTGCCAGCATGGCAGGGCAGGGGTATGGCTACACCTTC,CASMAGQGYGYTF
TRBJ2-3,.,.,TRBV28,TGTGCCAGCAGTGGGCTCGTGGCCCGGGACTCAGGAGATACGCAGTATTTT,CASSGLVARDSGDTQYF
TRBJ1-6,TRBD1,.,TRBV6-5,TGTGCCAGCAGTTACTCATCCCGGGACAGGAGCTCACCCCTCCACTTT,CASSYSSRDRSSPLHF